The T cell receptor (beta chain) described here comes from a study of blood T cell repertoires in COVID-19. Study summary: The United States, Italy and Spain supplied acute and convalescent COVID-19 samples. T cells, B-cell-depleted T cells, or PBMCs supplied cDNA or gDNA.

The CDR3 is made up of 14 amino acids. Germline V gives CDR1 SGDLS, CDR2 YYNGEE. The V end lost 4 bases, the J end lost 4 bases, and 14 bases lay between the germline ends. Original methodology: By means of reference gene primer amplification, nucleated cell counts were estimated. Libraries were prepared by immunoSEQ multiplex PCR; TCRdb keeps only in-frame clonotypes and omits some of them. The V and J calls and the clone size are those of that table, but D and trimming were determined from the DNA. The sample holds fewer than 200,000 clones; roughly 82% are singletons and the top ten take 7.8%. Sequenced: peripheral blood. The clonotype originates from a woman between 55 and 75 years old with COVID-19, enrolled during active disease. J is TRBJ1-2 and V is TRBV9; D gene ambiguous. The CDR3 here is CASSPQTRGYGYTF. The CDR3 DNA sequence: TGTGCCAGCAGCCCACAAACCCGGGGCTATGGCTACACCTTC. Drawing the rest from reference TRBV9 and TRBJ1-2, the complete variable domain is DSGVTQTPKHLITATGQRVTLRCSPRSGDLSVYWYQQSLDQGLQFLIQYYNGEERAKGNILERFSAQQFPDLHSELNLSSLELGDSALYFCASSPQTRGYGYTFGSGTRLTVV.